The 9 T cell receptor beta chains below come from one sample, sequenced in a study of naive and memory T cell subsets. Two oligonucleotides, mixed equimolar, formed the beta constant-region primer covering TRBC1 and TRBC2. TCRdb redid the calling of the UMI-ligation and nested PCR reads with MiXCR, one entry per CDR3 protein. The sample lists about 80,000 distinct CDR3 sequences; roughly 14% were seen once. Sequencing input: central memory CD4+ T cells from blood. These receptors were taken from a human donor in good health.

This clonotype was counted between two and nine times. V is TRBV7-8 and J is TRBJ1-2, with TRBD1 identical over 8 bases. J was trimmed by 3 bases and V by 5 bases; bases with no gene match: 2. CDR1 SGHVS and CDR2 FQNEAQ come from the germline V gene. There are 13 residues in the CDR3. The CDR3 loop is CASSPGQDYGYTF. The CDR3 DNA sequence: TGTGCCAGCAGCCCGGGACAGGACTATGGCTACACCTTC.

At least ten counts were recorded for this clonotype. The CDR3 DNA reads TGTGCCAGCTCACCTCGACCGGGACTAGCGGGAGAAGAGACCCAGTACTTC. Protein sequence: CASSPRPGLAGEETQYF. The rearrangement uses TRBV6-5 and TRBJ2-5, with 14 bases identical to TRBD2. The CDR3 totals 17 residues. Trimming at V came to 8 bases and at J to 3 bases, leaving 11 bases not matched to a gene. Germline V lookup: CDR1 MNHEY, CDR2 SVGAGI.

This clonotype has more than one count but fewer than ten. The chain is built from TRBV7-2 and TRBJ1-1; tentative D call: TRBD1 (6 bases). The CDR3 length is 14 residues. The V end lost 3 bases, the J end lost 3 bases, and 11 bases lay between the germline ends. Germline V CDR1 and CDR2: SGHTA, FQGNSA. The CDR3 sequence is CASSFRQEDTEAFF. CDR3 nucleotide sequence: TGTGCCAGCAGCTTCCGACAGGAGGACACTGAAGCTTTCTTT.

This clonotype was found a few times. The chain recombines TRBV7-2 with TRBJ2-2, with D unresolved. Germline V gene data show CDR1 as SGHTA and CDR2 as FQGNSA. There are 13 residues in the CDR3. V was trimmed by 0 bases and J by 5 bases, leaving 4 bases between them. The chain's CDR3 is CASSLAPTGELFF. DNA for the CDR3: TGTGCCAGCAGCTTAGCCCCAACCGGGGAGCTGTTTTTT.

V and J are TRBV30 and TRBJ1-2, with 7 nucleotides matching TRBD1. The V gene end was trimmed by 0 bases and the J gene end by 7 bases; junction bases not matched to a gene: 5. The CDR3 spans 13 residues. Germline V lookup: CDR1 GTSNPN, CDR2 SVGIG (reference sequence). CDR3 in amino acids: CAWSVGTALGYTF. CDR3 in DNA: TGTGCCTGGAGTGTAGGGACAGCGCTTGGCTACACCTTC.

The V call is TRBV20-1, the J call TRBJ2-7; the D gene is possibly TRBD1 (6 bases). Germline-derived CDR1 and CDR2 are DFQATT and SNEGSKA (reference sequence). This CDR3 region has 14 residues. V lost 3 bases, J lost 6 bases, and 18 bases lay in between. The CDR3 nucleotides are TGCAGTGCTAGGGGGGAAGGGGGATGGCTCGAGCAGTACTTC. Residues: CSARGEGGWLEQYF.

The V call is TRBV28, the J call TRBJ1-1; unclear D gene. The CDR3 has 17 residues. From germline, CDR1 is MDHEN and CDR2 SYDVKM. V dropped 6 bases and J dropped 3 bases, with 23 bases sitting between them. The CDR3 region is CASRSSGSAVLYTEAFF. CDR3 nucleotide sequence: TGTGCCAGCAGGTCCTCGGGGAGTGCGGTATTATACACTGAAGCTTTCTTT. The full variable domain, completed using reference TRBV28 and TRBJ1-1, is DVKVTQSSRYLVKRTGEKVFLECVQDMDHENMFWYRQDPGLGLRLIYFSYDVKMKEKGDIPEGYSVSREKKERFSLILESASTNQTSMYLCASRSSGSAVLYTEAFFGQGTRLTVV.

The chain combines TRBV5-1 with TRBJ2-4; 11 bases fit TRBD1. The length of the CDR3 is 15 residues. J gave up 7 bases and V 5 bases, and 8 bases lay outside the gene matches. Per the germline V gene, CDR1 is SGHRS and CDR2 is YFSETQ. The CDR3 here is CASSRGGTGGNIQYF. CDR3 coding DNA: TGCGCCAGCAGTCGCGGGGGGACAGGGGGGAACATTCAGTACTTC.

The CDR3 loop reads CASSQSLAGRTDTQYF. CDR3 sequence (DNA): TGCGCCAGCAGCCAAAGTCTAGCGGGGCGCACAGATACGCAGTATTTT. The J gene is TRBJ2-3, the V gene TRBV4-3, with TRBD2 matching over 9 bases. The J segment lost 1 base and the V segment lost 2 bases, leaving 4 bases of the junction unmatched. Germline loops: CDR1 LGHNA, CDR2 YSLEER. This CDR3 is built from 16 residues.